This entry lists 30 T cell receptor beta chains sequenced from one sample in a study of blood T cell repertoires in COVID-19. Libraries were prepared by immunoSEQ multiplex PCR; TCRdb keeps only in-frame clonotypes and omits some of them. The profile shows about 220,000 clones, approximately 81% of them singletons. The sample taken for sequencing was peripheral blood. These receptors originate from a man aged 50 to 60 who had recovered from COVID-19.

The chain employs TRBV2 and TRBJ1-6; D is unresolved. Germline-derived CDR1 and CDR2 are SNHLY and FYNNEI. The CDR3 totals 15 residues. Trimming left V 6 bases short and J 5 bases short, with 14 bases between. The chain's CDR3 is CASRDQVLHNSPLHF. The CDR3 region has the DNA TGTGCCAGCAGGGATCAGGTGCTACATAATTCACCCCTCCACTTT.

The V and J genes are TRBV28 and TRBJ2-7, with D possibly TRBD2 on 6 matching bases. V was cut by 6 bases and J by 5 bases, with 14 bases left in between. The CDR3 spans 13 residues. Germline V gene lookup returns CDR1 MDHEN and CDR2 SYDVKM. This CDR3 is CASSRSGLDEQYF. In nucleotides, the CDR3 is TGTGCCAGCAGCCGATCGGGACTGGACGAGCAGTACTTC.

This rearrangement joins TRBV5-1 to TRBJ2-3; 10 bases agree with TRBD2. The CDR3 runs 16 residues. Trimming removed 3 bases from V and 4 bases from J; junction bases left unmatched: 8. Germline assignment: CDR1 SGHRS and CDR2 YFSETQ. This chain's CDR3 is CASSSNPSGRADTQYF. The CDR3 DNA reads as TGCGCCAGCAGCTCGAACCCCAGCGGGAGGGCAGATACGCAGTATTTT. The full variable domain, completed using reference TRBV5-1 and TRBJ2-3, is KAGVTQTPRYLIKTRGQQVTLSCSPISGHRSVSWYQQTPGQGLQFLFEYFSETQRNKGNFPGRFSGRQFSNSRSEMNVSTLELGDSALYLCASSSNPSGRADTQYFGPGTRLTVL.

The rearrangement uses TRBV5-1 and TRBJ2-2, with TRBD2 matching 12 bases. CDR3 length: 15 amino acids. V shed 4 bases, J shed 7 bases, and the junction held 5 bases outside the gene matches. In germline, CDR1 is SGHRS, CDR2 YFSETQ. CDR3 in amino acids: CASSAGLAGSGELFF. The CDR3 DNA reads TGCGCCAGCAGCGCCGGACTAGCGGGGAGCGGGGAGCTGTTTTTT.

The chain couples TRBV2 to TRBJ2-7; 8 nucleotides align to TRBD1. The CDR3 totals 17 residues. Germline CDR1 SNHLY, CDR2 FYNNEI. With 6 bases clipped from V and 1 base from J, the junction kept 14 bases outside the gene matches. CDR3 nucleotides: TGTGCCAGCAGCCGAGGACAGGGCGTTACCTCATCCTACGAGCAGTACTTC. It encodes CASSRGQGVTSSYEQYF.

This chain connects TRBV5-1 to TRBJ2-5, with TRBD2 as a possible D gene (6 bases). CDR1 SGHRS and CDR2 YFSETQ come from the germline V gene. The CDR3 consists of 13 residues. Trimming shortened V by 4 bases and J by 7 bases, and 14 bases separated the two germline ends. DNA for the CDR3: TGCGCCAGCAGCCAAGGGGATAGCGGGACCCAGTACTTC. Its protein product is CASSQGDSGTQYF.

This clone was recorded only once. This rearrangement joins TRBV9 to TRBJ1-2, with a tentative D call TRBD1 (6 bases). The CDR3 sequence is 16 residues long. The V end was cut by 0 bases, the J end by 4 bases, with 16 bases between. Germline-derived CDR1 and CDR2 are SGDLS and YYNGEE. CDR3: CASSVDRAGASYGYTF. The CDR3 DNA follows: TGTGCCAGCAGCGTAGATCGGGCAGGGGCGAGCTATGGCTACACCTTC.

The chain has TRBV27 and TRBJ1-1; 8 bases are a match to TRBD1. CDR1 is MNHEY and CDR2 is SMNVEV in the germline V gene (reference sequence). The CDR3 sequence is 16 residues long. Trimming at V came to 3 bases and at J to 2 bases, leaving 8 bases not matched to a gene. The CDR3 sequence: CASSFSRTGINTEAFF. The CDR3 DNA is TGTGCCAGCAGTTTCTCCCGGACAGGGATCAACACTGAAGCTTTCTTT.

The chain couples TRBV6-1 to TRBJ2-1; TRBD2 agrees at 14 bases. In germline, CDR1 is MNHNS, CDR2 SASEGT. This CDR3 has 15 residues. V shed 3 bases and J 12 bases; nucleotides not matched to a gene: 7. This CDR3 reads CASSDGTSGSVGQFF. CDR3 nucleotides: TGTGCCAGCAGTGACGGGACTAGCGGGAGTGTGGGGCAGTTCTTC.

CDR3 region: CASSPGLGGAGEYGYTF. DNA of the CDR3: TGCGCCAGCAGCCCGGGCCTGGGGGGAGCTGGGGAGTATGGCTACACCTTC. The gene calls are TRBV5-1 and TRBJ1-2; TRBD1 is a possible D gene (5 bases). The germline V gene has CDR1 SGHRS and CDR2 YFSETQ. The V end was cut by 4 bases, the J end by 5 bases, with 24 bases between. The CDR3 consists of 17 residues. The variable domain in full, completed from reference TRBV5-1 and TRBJ1-2, reads KAGVTQTPRYLIKTRGQQVTLSCSPISGHRSVSWYQQTPGQGLQFLFEYFSETQRNKGNFPGRFSGRQFSNSRSEMNVSTLELGDSALYLCASSPGLGGAGEYGYTFGSGTRLTVV.

The chain employs TRBV19 and TRBJ1-1; D uncertain. Germline CDR1 reads LNHDA; CDR2 reads SQIVND (reference sequence). Trimming removed 9 bases at V and 2 bases at J, with 10 bases between. This CDR3 comprises 12 residues. The CDR3 nucleotides read TGTGCCAGCATGACAAGAAACACTGAAGCTTTCTTT. Its protein product is CASMTRNTEAFF.

The sample holds one count of this clone. The chain joins TRBV11-3 to TRBJ2-1, with TRBD2 matching 14 bases. The CDR3 extends over 16 amino acids. With V trimmed by 5 bases and J by 9 bases, 9 bases remained unmatched. Per the germline V gene, CDR1 is SGHNT and CDR2 is YENEEA. The CDR3 bases are TGTGCCAGCAGCCCCCGGGGACTAGCGGGAGATTCTGAGCAGTTCTTC. It specifies CASSPRGLAGDSEQFF.

V is TRBV30 and J is TRBJ2-7, with D unresolved. This CDR3 has 14 residues. Germline values: CDR1 GTSNPN, CDR2 SVGIG (reference sequence). V was cut by 1 base and J by 3 bases, with 13 bases left in between. CDR3 protein: CAWSARYHIYEQYF. Here the CDR3 DNA reads TGTGCCTGGAGTGCACGGTACCATATCTACGAGCAGTACTTC.

This chain joins TRBV3-1 (or the pseudogene TRBV3-2) and TRBJ1-1; 8 bases map to TRBD1. Germline V gene data show CDR1 as LGHDT and CDR2 as YNNKEL (reference sequence). With V trimmed by 4 bases and J by 4 bases, 5 bases remained unmatched. The CDR3 is made up of 14 amino acids. The CDR3 loop reads CASSPRTGSTEAFF. As DNA, the CDR3 is TGTGCCAGCAGCCCGAGGACAGGGTCCACTGAAGCTTTCTTT.

The chain carries TRBV9 and TRBJ2-4; the D gene is possibly TRBD2 (5 bases). V dropped 0 bases and J dropped 3 bases, with 10 bases sitting between them. Germline values: CDR1 SGDLS, CDR2 YYNGEE. This CDR3 has 15 residues. The CDR3 region is CASSVGTGGKNIQYF. The CDR3 bases are TGTGCCAGCAGCGTAGGGACTGGCGGCAAAAACATTCAGTACTTC.

The CDR3 coding sequence is TGTGCCACCACACATACAGGAGAAATTGTGAATCAGCCCCAGCATTTT. Residues: CATTHTGEIVNQPQHF. The V and J genes are TRBV19 and TRBJ1-5; tentatively, D is TRBD1 (5 bases). Trimming took 10 bases from V and 4 from J, leaving 23 bases between them. This CDR3 contains 16 residues. CDR1 and CDR2 from the germline V gene are LNHDA and SQIVND (reference sequence).

The CDR3 spells CASSYSKGAGQPQHF. In DNA, the CDR3 is TGTGCCAGCAGTTACTCTAAGGGGGCGGGACAGCCCCAGCATTTT. J is TRBJ1-5 and V is TRBV6-5, with 7 nucleotides matching TRBD1. Germline assignment: CDR1 MNHEY and CDR2 SVGAGI. CDR3 length: 15 residues. V dropped 0 bases and J dropped 7; count of bases not matched to a gene: 6.

The CDR3 DNA reads TGTGCCAGCAGCCAGGGACTAGCGGGAGCTACCGAGCAGTACTTC. It encodes CASSQGLAGATEQYF. This chain connects TRBV11-2 to TRBJ2-7; 14 nucleotides line up with TRBD2. The CDR3 is made up of 15 amino acids. Germline loops: CDR1 SGHAT, CDR2 FQNNGV. The trim removed 5 bases at V and 6 bases at J, leaving 6 bases unmatched.

This sequence joins TRBV28 and TRBJ2-7; 7 bases fit TRBD1. The CDR3 has 15 residues. The germline CDR1 and CDR2 sequences are MDHEN and SYDVKM. V shed 6 bases, J shed 1 base, and the junction held 9 bases outside the gene matches. CDR3 nucleotides: TGTGCCAGCAGGGGCCACAGGGGACGATCCTACGAGCAGTACTTC. The encoded protein is CASRGHRGRSYEQYF.

The CDR3 loop is CAISESGHRNTIYF. The CDR3 region has the DNA TGTGCCATCAGTGAGTCGGGGCACCGAAACACCATATATTTT. The chain uses TRBV10-3 and TRBJ1-3, with TRBD1 as a possible D gene (5 bases). V was trimmed by 0 bases and J by 5 bases, leaving 8 bases between them. In germline, CDR1 is ENHRY, CDR2 SYGVKD. The CDR3 has 14 amino acids.

The V gene is TRBV2, the J gene TRBJ2-2, with D tentatively TRBD2 (5 bases). CDR3 length: 18 residues. Germline values: CDR1 SNHLY, CDR2 FYNNEI. Trimming stripped 2 bases from V and 5 bases from J, with 21 bases between. DNA for the CDR3: TGTGCCAGCAGTGAAAACCTCAGCGGAGCCCCCGGGACCGGGGAGCTGTTTTTT. Residues: CASSENLSGAPGTGELFF.

V is TRBV2 and J is TRBJ1-5; 7 bases are shared with TRBD1. The CDR3 length is 15 residues. Germline CDR1 SNHLY, CDR2 FYNNEI. The V and J ends lost 8 bases and 0 bases, in that order; junction bases with no gene match: 7. The CDR3 DNA reads TGTGCCAGCCGAGGACAGGCACATAGCAATCAGCCCCAGCATTTT. Residues: CASRGQAHSNQPQHF.

The genes are TRBV5-5 and TRBJ1-2; no clear D gene. Germline V gene lookup returns CDR1 SGHKS and CDR2 YYEKEE (reference sequence). Between the trimmed V and J ends, which lost 2 bases and 6 bases, there was a span of 11 bases. The CDR3 consists of 13 residues. CDR3 residues: CASSFGREDGYTF. CDR3 DNA: TGTGCCAGCAGCTTTGGTCGGGAGGATGGCTACACCTTC.

V and J are TRBV4-1 and TRBJ2-2; 14 bases match TRBD2. CDR3 length: 19 amino acids. Looked up from germline, CDR1 is MGHRA and CDR2 is YSYEKL. Unmatched junction bases numbered 9, after V lost 5 bases and J lost 1 base. The CDR3 reads CASSGEGLAGAMNTGELFF. Written as DNA, the CDR3 is TGCGCCAGCAGCGGAGAGGGACTAGCGGGAGCGATGAACACCGGGGAGCTGTTTTTT.

This chain uses TRBV3-1 (or the pseudogene TRBV3-2) with TRBJ2-7, with D perhaps matching TRBD2 (6 bases). V lost 1 base and J 2 bases, leaving 12 bases between the germline ends. CDR1 LGHDT and CDR2 YNNKEL come from the germline V gene (reference sequence). The CDR3 covers 15 residues. DNA for the CDR3: TGTGCCAGCAGCCAAGTGGCCGGGAGTCCCTACGAGCAGTACTTC. Its translation is CASSQVAGSPYEQYF.

The V and J genes are TRBV5-4 and TRBJ1-6, with a possible D match to TRBD1 (6 bases). CDR1 is SGHNT and CDR2 is YYREEE in the germline V gene (reference sequence). V lost 2 bases to trimming and J lost 5 bases, with 8 bases between them. This CDR3 is built from 14 residues. The CDR3 here is CASSLGQNNSPLHF. The CDR3 DNA sequence: TGTGCCAGCAGCTTAGGACAGAATAATTCACCCCTCCACTTT.

The chain couples TRBV4-2 to TRBJ2-7; 9 positions match TRBD1. V lost 4 bases to trimming and J lost 5 bases; unmatched junction nucleotides: 6. The CDR3 loop spans 14 amino acids. CDR1 and CDR2 (germline): LGHNA, YNFKEQ. CDR3 amino acids: CASSLGQGMNEQYF. The CDR3 DNA reads as TGTGCCAGCAGCCTGGGACAGGGTATGAACGAGCAGTACTTC.

The rearrangement joins TRBV30 to TRBJ2-1, with 10 bases lining up with TRBD1. The length of the CDR3 is 15 residues. The ends lost 0 bases at V and 6 bases at J; junction bases unmatched: 5. Germline V gene data show CDR1 as GTSNPN and CDR2 as SVGIG (reference sequence). Here the CDR3 reads CAWSVGTGVPNEQFF. CDR3 bases: TGTGCCTGGAGTGTCGGGACAGGGGTCCCCAATGAGCAGTTCTTC.

The chain combines TRBV6-1 with TRBJ1-6; 10 nucleotides align to TRBD1. Trimming removed 2 bases from V and 9 bases from J; junction bases left unmatched: 4. There are 15 residues in the CDR3. Germline CDR1 MNHNS, CDR2 SASEGT. The CDR3 DNA is TGTGCCAGCAGTGAAAGACAGGGGGCGGCTTCACCCCTCCACTTT. Translated: CASSERQGAASPLHF.

This rearrangement joins TRBV6-4 to TRBJ2-3; D possibly corresponds to TRBD2 (5 bases). V lost 4 bases and J 5 bases, leaving 13 bases between the germline ends. The CDR3 consists of 14 residues. CDR1 and CDR2 (germline): MRHNA, SNTAGT. Written as DNA, the CDR3 is TGTGCCAGCAGTGCAACTCAAGGGAGAGATACGCAGTATTTT. It encodes CASSATQGRDTQYF.